The TCR beta chain described here comes from a study of cytomegalovirus exposure and HLA in healthy donors. Use of 60 Vbeta and 13 Jbeta primers characterized the PCR. The repertoire was sequenced with immunoSEQ multiplex PCR; TCRdb's copy has only in-frame clones and lacks some. The sample has roughly 200,000 clones, around 76% seen once. Germline values: CDR1 SSHAT, CDR2 FNYEAQ (reference sequence). This CDR3 is built from 13 residues. V shed 5 bases and J 3 bases; nucleotides not matched to a gene: 4. This sequence joins TRBV7-7 and TRBJ2-7; 7 bases map to TRBD1. The sequence was obtained from a man aged 25 to 45 in good health and CMV-seronegative. The sequenced sample consisted of PBMCs. The CDR3 bases are TGTGCCAGCAGCCGCCGACAGGGCTACGAGCAGTACTTC. Its protein is CASSRRQGYEQYF.